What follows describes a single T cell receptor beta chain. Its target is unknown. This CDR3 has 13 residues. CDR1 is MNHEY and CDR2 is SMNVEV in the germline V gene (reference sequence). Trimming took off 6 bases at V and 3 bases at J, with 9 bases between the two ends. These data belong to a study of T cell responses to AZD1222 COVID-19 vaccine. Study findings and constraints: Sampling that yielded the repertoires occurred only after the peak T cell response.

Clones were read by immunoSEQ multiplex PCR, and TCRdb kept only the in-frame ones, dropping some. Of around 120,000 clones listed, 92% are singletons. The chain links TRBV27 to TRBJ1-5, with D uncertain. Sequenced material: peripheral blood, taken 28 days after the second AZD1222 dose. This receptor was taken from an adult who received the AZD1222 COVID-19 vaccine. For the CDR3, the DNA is TGTGCCAGCAGGTGGAGGAACAATCAGCCCCAGCATTTT. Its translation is CASRWRNNQPQHF.